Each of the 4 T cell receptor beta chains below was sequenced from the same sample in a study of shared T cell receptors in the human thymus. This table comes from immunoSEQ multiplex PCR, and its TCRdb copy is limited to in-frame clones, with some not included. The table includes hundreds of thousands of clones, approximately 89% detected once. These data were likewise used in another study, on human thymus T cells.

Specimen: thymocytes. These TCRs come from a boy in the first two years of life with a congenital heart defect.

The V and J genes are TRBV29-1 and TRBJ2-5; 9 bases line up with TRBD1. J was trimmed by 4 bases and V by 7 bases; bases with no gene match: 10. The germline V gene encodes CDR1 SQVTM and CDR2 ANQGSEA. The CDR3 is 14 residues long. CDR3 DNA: TGCAGCGGTCAACAGGGGGCAACGCGAGAGACCCAGTACTTC. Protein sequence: CSGQQGATRETQYF.

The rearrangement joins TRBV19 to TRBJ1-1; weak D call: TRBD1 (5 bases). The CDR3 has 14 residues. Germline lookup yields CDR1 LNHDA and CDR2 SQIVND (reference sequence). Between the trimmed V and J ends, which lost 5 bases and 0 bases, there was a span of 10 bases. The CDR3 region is CASSDSSLNTEAFF. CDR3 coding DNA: TGTGCCAGTAGTGACAGCTCCTTGAACACTGAAGCTTTCTTT.

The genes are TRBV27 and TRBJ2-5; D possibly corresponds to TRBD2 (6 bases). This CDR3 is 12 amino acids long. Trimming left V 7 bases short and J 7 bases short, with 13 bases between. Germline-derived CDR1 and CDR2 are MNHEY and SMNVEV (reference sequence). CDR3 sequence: CASKPRGGTQYF. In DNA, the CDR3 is TGTGCCAGCAAGCCTCGGGGAGGGACCCAGTACTTC.

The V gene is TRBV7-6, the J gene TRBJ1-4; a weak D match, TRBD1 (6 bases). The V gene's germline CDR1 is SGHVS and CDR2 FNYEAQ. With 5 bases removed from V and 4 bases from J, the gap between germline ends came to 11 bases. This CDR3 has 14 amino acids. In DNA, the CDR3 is TGTGCCAGCAGCCATACAGGGTATAATGAAAAACTGTTTTTT. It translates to CASSHTGYNEKLFF.